Below, 32 T cell receptor beta chains from the same sample are listed, as sequenced in a study of identical twins. TCRdb redid the calling of the 5' RACE reads with MiXCR, one entry per CDR3 protein. The table lists a few hundred thousand distinct CDR3 sequences, around 20% of them singletons. The sequencing sample was made of naive T cells sorted from blood. The source is a man in his forties or fifties in good health.

V is TRBV5-1 and J is TRBJ1-2; 7 bases fit TRBD1. The V gene end was trimmed by 3 bases and the J gene end by 0 bases; junction bases not matched to a gene: 14. There are 18 residues in the CDR3. The germline gives CDR1 SGHRS, CDR2 YFSETQ. The CDR3 here is CASSSPKGGALTNYGYTF. CDR3 nucleotide sequence: TGCGCCAGCAGCTCTCCTAAAGGGGGCGCTTTGACTAACTATGGCTACACCTTC.

The sample holds many counts of this clonotype. This chain connects TRBV7-6 to TRBJ2-1; no firm D call. This CDR3 has 15 amino acids. V was pared by 1 base and J by 5 bases, with 12 bases between. Germline V gene data show CDR1 as SGHVS and CDR2 as FNYEAQ. Written as DNA, the CDR3 is TGTGCCAGCAGCTTAGGGGCAGGAGCTAACAATGAGCAGTTCTTC. It translates to CASSLGAGANNEQFF.

J is TRBJ2-1 and V is TRBV7-2; 7 positions agree with TRBD1. Germline values: CDR1 SGHTA, CDR2 FQGNSA. V gave up 5 bases and J gave up 4 bases; unmatched junction bases: 11. The CDR3 is 16 amino acids. In nucleotides, the CDR3 is TGTGCCAGCAGCCAACAGTGGGGACAGAATTACAATGAGCAGTTCTTC. Amino acids: CASSQQWGQNYNEQFF.

The chain carries TRBV29-1 and TRBJ2-7, with 9 bases that match TRBD1. Germline V lookup: CDR1 SQVTM, CDR2 ANQGSEA. The CDR3 has 14 amino acids. V lost 5 bases and J lost 4; bases outside the gene matches: 9. CDR3 sequence: CSVTGGPRPYEQYF. As DNA, the CDR3 is TGCAGCGTTACAGGGGGCCCCCGGCCTTACGAGCAGTACTTC.

The chain couples TRBV12-3 or TRBV12-4 to TRBJ2-1; 8 bases agree with TRBD2. V shed 3 bases, J shed 6 bases, and the junction held 7 bases outside the gene matches. There are 15 residues in the CDR3. Written as DNA, the CDR3 is TGTGCCAGCAGTTTCGGATCGGGGGGGTTCAATGAGCAGTTCTTC. As protein: CASSFGSGGFNEQFF.

The gene calls are TRBV27 and TRBJ2-7; TRBD2 matches at 14 bases. This CDR3 spans 16 amino acids. Looked up from germline, CDR1 is MNHEY and CDR2 is SMNVEV (reference sequence). V lost 8 bases to trimming and J lost 4 bases; unmatched junction nucleotides: 10. CDR3 sequence (DNA): TGTGCCAGCGGACCGGGACTAGCGGGAGTCGTTTACGAGCAGTACTTC. It codes for CASGPGLAGVVYEQYF.

The chain couples TRBV20-1 to TRBJ2-1, with 8 bases fitting TRBD1. This CDR3 has 14 amino acids. CDR1 is DFQATT, CDR2 SNEGSKA, per germline (reference sequence). J lost 8 bases, V lost 1 base, and 7 bases had no gene match. For the CDR3, the DNA is TGCAGTGCTAGAGCAGGGGGCGCGTATTATGAGCAGTTCTTC. Translation: CSARAGGAYYEQFF.

The chain couples TRBV20-1 to TRBJ2-5; 15 bases are a match to TRBD2. This CDR3 is 16 amino acids long. Trimming at V came to 4 bases and at J to 5 bases, leaving 8 bases not matched to a gene. Germline CDR1 is DFQATT and CDR2 is SNEGSKA (reference sequence). The CDR3 region has the DNA TGCAGTGCTACCGGGACTAGCGGGAGGTTGTCGGAGACCCAGTACTTC. Protein sequence: CSATGTSGRLSETQYF.

This clonotype was seen a handful of times. This sequence joins TRBV4-2 and TRBJ2-1; 7 nucleotides agree with TRBD1. The CDR3 contains 16 residues. The J segment lost 2 bases and the V segment lost 3 bases, leaving 7 bases of the junction unmatched. Per the germline V gene, CDR1 is LGHNA and CDR2 is YNFKEQ. The CDR3 DNA is TGTGCCAGCAGCCAGATGACAGGGTTGGCCTACAATGAGCAGTTCTTC. Translating it yields CASSQMTGLAYNEQFF.

This clonotype occurred many times. The rearrangement joins TRBV10-3 to TRBJ2-4; maybe TRBD2 (6 bases). CDR3 length: 15 residues. Germline CDR1 reads ENHRY; CDR2 reads SYGVKD. Trimming left V 4 bases short and J 2 bases short, with 12 bases between. CDR3 nucleotides: TGTGCCATCAGTGGGGGGGAATGGACCAAAAACATTCAGTACTTC. It is translated as CAISGGEWTKNIQYF.

The rearrangement links TRBV27 to TRBJ2-1; D is perhaps TRBD2 (6 bases). The CDR3 length is 15 residues. Trimming cost V 5 bases and J 1 base, with 12 bases left between them. Germline values: CDR1 MNHEY, CDR2 SMNVEV (reference sequence). The CDR3: CASSRGRESYNEQFF. Written as DNA, the CDR3 is TGTGCCAGCAGTCGGGGACGGGAGTCCTACAATGAGCAGTTCTTC.

This clonotype turned up a few times. J is TRBJ2-1 and V is TRBV5-5; TRBD2 might be the D (6 bases). The V gene lost 4 bases and the J gene lost 0 bases, with 14 bases spanning the gap. Germline V gives CDR1 SGHKS, CDR2 YYEKEE (reference sequence). The CDR3 has 16 amino acids. The CDR3 spells CASSPSIGSSYNEQFF. CDR3 in DNA: TGTGCCAGCAGCCCTTCCATCGGGAGCTCCTACAATGAGCAGTTCTTC.

A few counts support this clonotype. The chain has TRBV7-3 and TRBJ2-2; maybe TRBD2 (5 bases). The CDR3 loop spans 16 amino acids. V lost 2 bases and J lost 4, with 14 bases in between. Germline CDR1 and CDR2: SGHTA and FQGTGA. The CDR3 bases are TGTGCCAGCAGCTTATCAGAGGGCCTAGCCACCGGGGAGCTGTTTTTT. This gives the protein CASSLSEGLATGELFF.

This clonotype came up many times. The chain links TRBV11-2 to TRBJ1-1; D is unresolved. Germline V gene lookup returns CDR1 SGHAT and CDR2 FQNNGV. The V gene lost 1 base and the J gene lost 4 bases, with 7 bases spanning the gap. CDR3 size: 13 residues. The CDR3: CASSLAVSTEAFF. DNA for the CDR3: TGTGCCAGCAGCTTAGCAGTAAGCACTGAAGCTTTCTTT.

This clonotype was observed a few times. The genes are TRBV7-3 and TRBJ2-7; D perhaps matches TRBD2 (7 bases). The V gene's germline CDR1 is SGHTA and CDR2 FQGTGA. The CDR3 has 15 residues. The V and J ends lost 5 bases and 0 bases respectively, with 14 bases between them. The CDR3 nucleotides read TGTGCCAGCAGCCCAGGGGAGCGGGACTCCTACGAGCAGTACTTC. Translation: CASSPGERDSYEQYF.

The chain couples TRBV27 to TRBJ2-7, with 9 bases identical to TRBD1. The CDR3 is made up of 17 amino acids. J was trimmed by 0 bases and V by 0 bases; bases with no gene match: 6. Germline V lookup: CDR1 MNHEY, CDR2 SMNVEV (reference sequence). Here the CDR3 reads CASSLSAGTGNSYEQYF. The CDR3 DNA sequence: TGTGCCAGCAGTTTATCCGCCGGGACAGGGAACTCCTACGAGCAGTACTTC.

This clonotype came up many times. Relative to the germline gene, one junction end is altered; a read error may explain this. CDR3 region: CASQGRGAPVQSF. In DNA, the CDR3 is TGTGCCAGCCAAGGGCGGGGAGCGCCGGTACAGAGTTTT. J is TRBJ2-3 and V is TRBV6-1; a weak D match, TRBD2 (6 bases). This CDR3 comprises 13 residues. CDR1 and CDR2 from the germline V gene are MNHNS and SASEGT.

The chain employs TRBV20-1 and TRBJ2-7, with TRBD1 matching 8 bases. CDR3 length: 17 amino acids. With 0 bases clipped from V and 1 base from J, the junction kept 11 bases outside the gene matches. CDR1 DFQATT and CDR2 SNEGSKA come from the germline V gene (reference sequence). In DNA, the CDR3 is TGCAGTGCTAGAGATTTTCAGGCTCGGACAGGGTCCTACGAGCAGTACTTC. It is translated as CSARDFQARTGSYEQYF.

This clonotype was observed a handful of times. The J gene is TRBJ2-2, the V gene TRBV9; D may be TRBD1 (6 bases). CDR1 is SGDLS, CDR2 YYNGEE, per germline. V shed 0 bases and J shed 6 bases, with 12 bases lying between them. The CDR3 spans 15 residues. CDR3 coding DNA: TGTGCCAGCAGCGTAGTTAACAGGGCGGCCGGGGAGCTGTTTTTT. Its protein is CASSVVNRAAGELFF.

J is TRBJ2-1 and V is TRBV7-3; TRBD2 might be the D (5 bases). V lost 4 bases, J lost 9 bases, and 19 bases lay in between. Germline loops: CDR1 SGHTA, CDR2 FQGTGA. The CDR3 runs 15 residues. The CDR3 bases are TGTGCCAGCAGCTACGAGCGGCGCAGCTTTGCTGAGCAGTTCTTC. It encodes CASSYERRSFAEQFF.

This clonotype turned up a few times. The chain links TRBV12-3 or TRBV12-4 to TRBJ2-1, with D hard to call. The CDR3 is 15 residues long. Trimming cost V 0 bases and J 1 base, with 7 bases left between them. The CDR3 sequence is CASSLANPSYNEQFF. CDR3 DNA: TGTGCCAGCAGTTTAGCAAATCCGTCCTACAATGAGCAGTTCTTC.

This clonotype has ten or more counts. The rearrangement uses TRBV5-1 and TRBJ1-1; unclear D gene. The ends were cut back, 0 bases at V and 11 bases at J, with 8 bases in the middle. Germline V lookup: CDR1 SGHRS, CDR2 YFSETQ. CDR3 length: 11 amino acids. The CDR3 spells CASSLGREAFF. The CDR3 nucleotides are TGCGCCAGCAGCTTGGGGCGGGAGGCTTTCTTT.

This clonotype appeared a few times. The DNA of the CDR3 is TGCGCCAGCAGCTCCTCCGTGCCCAGGAATGAAAAACTGTTTTTT. Translation: CASSSSVPRNEKLFF. The rearrangement uses TRBV5-1 and TRBJ1-4; D is ambiguous. Germline CDR1 and CDR2: SGHRS and YFSETQ. The V gene lost 3 bases and the J gene lost 5 bases, with 14 bases spanning the gap. This CDR3 is built from 15 residues.

In its sample, this clonotype was seen a few times. This rearrangement joins TRBV20-1 to TRBJ2-2; 12 nucleotides align to TRBD2. Germline V gene data show CDR1 as DFQATT and CDR2 as SNEGSKA (reference sequence). With 3 bases clipped from V and 1 base from J, the junction kept 15 bases outside the gene matches. This CDR3 has 20 amino acids. The CDR3 sequence: CSARGFRSSGGARNTGELFF. In nucleotides, the CDR3 is TGCAGTGCTAGGGGCTTCAGGTCTAGCGGGGGGGCGAGGAACACCGGGGAGCTGTTTTTT.

CDR3 coding DNA: TGTGCCAGCAGCACCGCCCGGACAGGGGACGGCTACACCTTC. This gives the protein CASSTARTGDGYTF. The chain is built from TRBV7-9 and TRBJ1-2; 9 positions agree with TRBD1. Looked up from germline, CDR1 is SEHNR and CDR2 is FQNEAQ (reference sequence). The V gene end was trimmed by 5 bases and the J gene end by 8 bases; junction bases not matched to a gene: 9. CDR3 length: 14 residues.

This clonotype occurred many times. The chain recombines TRBV6-6 with TRBJ1-1; D ambiguous. This CDR3 region has 11 residues. V was trimmed by 5 bases and J by 5 bases, leaving 6 bases between them. In germline, CDR1 is MNHNY, CDR2 SVGAGI (reference sequence). CDR3: CASSMVTEAFF. The CDR3 DNA sequence: TGTGCCAGCAGTATGGTTACTGAAGCTTTCTTT.

V is TRBV29-1 and J is TRBJ2-7, with 11 bases lining up with TRBD1. The length of the CDR3 is 14 residues. The trim removed 7 bases at V and 5 bases at J, leaving 10 bases unmatched. CDR1 SQVTM and CDR2 ANQGSEA come from the germline V gene. DNA for the CDR3: TGCAGCGCCGCCGGGGACAGGGGGACTCACGAGCAGTACTTC. It translates to CSAAGDRGTHEQYF.

This rearrangement joins TRBV6-2 or TRBV6-3 to TRBJ2-7; no reliable D call. This CDR3 is 14 amino acids long. Germline V CDR1 and CDR2: MNHEY, SVGEGT. Trimming stripped 5 bases from V and 3 bases from J, with 14 bases between. In DNA form, the CDR3 reads TGTGCCAGCAGTCCCTTCCCGTCCATCTACGAGCAGTACTTC. This codes for CASSPFPSIYEQYF.

This clonotype turned up a few times. The genes are TRBV4-3 and TRBJ2-1; 8 bases are a match to TRBD1. Germline V CDR1 and CDR2: LGHNA, YSLEER. J lost 6 bases, V lost 0 bases, and 4 bases had no gene match. The CDR3 extends over 15 amino acids. The CDR3 region is CASSQDPGGLNEQFF. The CDR3 nucleotides read TGCGCCAGCAGCCAAGATCCAGGGGGCCTCAATGAGCAGTTCTTC.

This sequence joins TRBV3-1 and TRBJ1-1; a possible D gene is TRBD1 (5 bases). Germline V gene lookup returns CDR1 LGHDT and CDR2 YNNKEL (reference sequence). V lost 6 bases and J lost 3, with 17 bases in between. CDR3 length: 15 residues. The CDR3 DNA reads TGTGCCAGCAGTAAGACCGGGGCCCGGGACACTGAAGCTTTCTTT. Translation gives CASSKTGARDTEAFF.

J is TRBJ2-4 and V is TRBV12-3 or TRBV12-4, with D hard to call. This CDR3 is built from 11 residues. Trimming removed 8 bases from V and 3 bases from J, with 5 bases in between. As DNA, the CDR3 is TGTGCCAGCGGCGTCAAAAACATTCAGTACTTC. Its translation: CASGVKNIQYF.

The chain is built from TRBV18 and TRBJ2-1; the D gene is possibly TRBD2 (5 bases). Trimming took off 3 bases at V and 10 bases at J, with 19 bases between the two ends. The CDR3 has 15 residues. CDR1 is KGHSH, CDR2 LQKENI, per germline. The CDR3 protein is CASSPSRGRGREQFF. The CDR3 DNA reads TGTGCCAGCTCACCCTCCCGGGGTCGCGGTCGCGAGCAGTTCTTC.